This T cell receptor beta chain originates from a study of blood T cell repertoires in COVID-19. Whole-study context: Samples came from the United States, Italy and Spain, spanning acute and convalescent COVID-19. PBMCs, B-cell-depleted T cells, or T cells were the source of the cDNA or gDNA that made up the material.

This clone was seen only a few times. This CDR3 has 16 residues. V lost 4 bases, J lost 8 bases, and 13 bases stayed unmatched. CDR1 and CDR2 (germline): SGHRS, YFSETQ. Original data processing: By means of reference gene primer amplification, nucleated cell counts were estimated. Produced via immunoSEQ multiplex PCR; TCRdb's table is partial and in-frame only. V and J calls and clone size are as listed in that table; D and trimming were resolved from the DNA. The table includes roughly 92,000 clones, around 90% detected once. The material sequenced was peripheral blood. V gene TRBV5-1 combines with J gene TRBJ2-1, with TRBD1 identical over 9 bases. This TCR was sampled from an elderly woman with active or convalescent COVID-19. The DNA of the CDR3 is TGCGCCAGCAGCCCGGGACAGGGAGAGGGTTTGGATGAGCAGTTCTTC. Its protein product is CASSPGQGEGLDEQFF.